One T cell receptor beta chain is described in this entry. What it recognizes is unknown. Primers used in a second PCR of about 6 to 11 cycles were a sample-barcoded 5' primer and a J-beta primer mix. Each of the cDNA molecules was tagged by a template-switch adaptor with 12 random nucleotides. MiXCR, run by TCRdb on the 5' RACE reads, gives a single entry per CDR3 protein. The sample has 700,000 or so distinct CDR3 sequences, approximately 22% seen once. Germline lookup yields CDR1 LNHDA and CDR2 SQIVND (reference sequence). This CDR3 comprises 15 residues. The J segment lost 6 bases and the V segment lost 3 bases, leaving 7 bases of the junction unmatched. This sample was included in a study of blood T cells in healthy people across ages. The wider study: Per every two T cells, about one barcoded beta molecule was captured by template switching.

Study-wide findings and caveats: Whereas aged donors had fewer naive CD4+ cells, long-lived donors had more of them and higher diversity.

V and J are TRBV19 and TRBJ2-3; 9 bases line up with TRBD2. The source of this sequence is a man between 65 and 79 years old in good health. The sample taken for sequencing was blood. DNA of the CDR3: TGTGCCAGTAGTATGCGGGGGGGCTGGTGGGATACGCAGTATTTT. This gives the protein CASSMRGGWWDTQYF.